This T cell receptor beta chain was recorded in a study of blood T cell repertoires in COVID-19. Study information: Both acute and convalescent COVID-19 samples were obtained from the United States, Italy and Spain.

V was clipped by 3 bases and J by 2 bases, with 7 bases between them. The CDR3 has 13 residues. Per the germline V gene, CDR1 is SGHAT and CDR2 is FQNNGV. TCRdb's table, derived via immunoSEQ multiplex PCR, lists solely in-frame clones and lacks some. The data hold fewer than 140,000 clones, with roughly four fifths observed a single time. This chain links TRBV11-2 with TRBJ1-1, with no clear D. The sample consisted of peripheral blood. This clonotype was obtained from a woman in her sixties with acute or convalescent COVID-19. The CDR3 DNA follows: TGTGCCAGCAGCTTGACAATTAACACTGAAGCTTTCTTT. This gives the protein CASSLTINTEAFF.